The 28 T cell receptor beta chains below come from one sample, sequenced in a study of Graves' ophthalmopathy and Graves' hyperthyroidism. RNA served as the template for amplifying TCR beta CDR3 regions. Scientists carried out first-round RT-PCR using HTBI primers and then a second-round multiplex PCR. In TCRdb, the multiplex PCR reads were re-called with MiXCR into one record per CDR3 protein. This repertoire shows more than 1,000,000 distinct CDR3 sequences, about 40% found once; its top ten account for around 10%. Sequencing was performed on peripheral blood or thyroid tissue (not recorded which). The source is an adult man with Graves' hyperthyroidism.

This clonotype was counted ten times or more. V gene TRBV20-1 combines with J gene TRBJ1-5; D perhaps matches TRBD1 (6 bases). There are 13 residues in the CDR3. V was trimmed by 6 bases and J by 4 bases, leaving 13 bases between them. Germline V gives CDR1 DFQATT, CDR2 SNEGSKA (reference sequence). The CDR3 sequence: CSAIYRENQPQHF. The CDR3 coding sequence is TGCAGTGCCATATACAGGGAGAATCAGCCCCAGCATTTT.

This clonotype was counted only a few times. This chain connects TRBV2 to TRBJ2-7; 14 bases line up with TRBD2. The trim removed 5 bases at V and 6 bases at J, leaving 6 bases unmatched. Germline-derived CDR1 and CDR2 are SNHLY and FYNNEI. This CDR3 spans 15 amino acids. The CDR3 reads CASSPPGTSGGEQYF. The CDR3 bases are TGTGCCAGCAGTCCACCCGGGACTAGCGGGGGCGAGCAGTACTTC.

This clonotype turned up a few times. The V and J genes are TRBV7-8 and TRBJ2-2; D not resolved. The germline V and J ends were trimmed by 5 bases and 5 bases, with 18 bases remaining between them. Germline V CDR1 and CDR2: SGHVS, FQNEAQ. CDR3 length: 16 residues. The CDR3 coding sequence is TGTGCCAGCAGCCCCCGATGGCTAGGTGTAACCGGGGAGCTGTTTTTT. Its translation is CASSPRWLGVTGELFF.

The chain combines TRBV28 with TRBJ2-5, with a weak D call TRBD2 (6 bases). The CDR3 contains 14 residues. The V end lost 8 bases, the J end lost 5 bases, and 18 bases lay between the germline ends. The germline V gene encodes CDR1 MDHEN and CDR2 SYDVKM. The CDR3 DNA sequence: TGTGCCAGCCGGGGGACGGGGTCAGGTGAGACCCAGTACTTC. Amino acids: CASRGTGSGETQYF.

The sample holds a few counts of this clonotype. CDR3 DNA sequence: TGTGCCAGTAGTATAGGCGGCAGGAGCTCCTACGAGCAGTACTTC. The encoded protein is CASSIGGRSSYEQYF. The chain has TRBV19 and TRBJ2-7; D unresolved. The V gene's germline CDR1 is LNHDA and CDR2 SQIVND (reference sequence). The V and J ends lost 1 base and 0 bases respectively, with 10 bases between them. The CDR3 spans 15 residues. Full variable domain (outside the CDR3, taken from reference TRBV19 and TRBJ2-7): DGGITQSPKYLFRKEGQNVTLSCEQNLNHDAMYWYRQDPGQGLRLIYYSQIVNDFQKGDIAEGYSVSREKKESFPLTVTSAQKNPTAFYLCASSIGGRSSYEQYFGPGTRLTVT.

At least ten counts were recorded for this clonotype. The genes are TRBV7-9 and TRBJ1-2, with 9 bases aligning to TRBD1. CDR1 and CDR2 (germline): SEHNR, FQNEAQ (reference sequence). The CDR3 runs 14 residues. The junction had 7 bases not matched to a gene; V was cut back by 5 bases and J by 6 bases. The CDR3 region has the DNA TGTGCCAGCAGCGAAACAGGGGGCATCGATGGCTACACCTTC. Translated: CASSETGGIDGYTF.

This rearrangement joins TRBV25-1 to TRBJ2-7; 12 bases line up with TRBD1. Germline trimming cut 4 bases from V and 6 bases from J; bases unmatched to any gene: 7. CDR3 length: 15 amino acids. Per the germline V gene, CDR1 is MGHDK and CDR2 is SYGVNS. CDR3 sequence reads: CASSAPPGQGAEQYF. For the CDR3, the DNA is TGTGCCAGCAGTGCCCCTCCGGGACAGGGGGCCGAGCAGTACTTC.

J is TRBJ1-5 and V is TRBV6-2 or TRBV6-3; D uncertain. Looked up from germline, CDR1 is MNHEY and CDR2 is SVGEGT. The CDR3 is made up of 15 amino acids. Trimming pared 8 bases from V and 0 bases from J, leaving 14 bases between. The CDR3 DNA reads as TGTGCCAGCGCCTCATTAGAATATAGCAATCAGCCCCAGCATTTT. Translation gives CASASLEYSNQPQHF.

This rearrangement joins TRBV10-3 to TRBJ1-1, with D possibly being TRBD1 (5 bases). Germline V lookup: CDR1 ENHRY, CDR2 SYGVKD. The CDR3 is made up of 13 amino acids. V shed 4 bases and J shed 4 bases, with 10 bases lying between them. The CDR3 region has the DNA TGTGCCATCAGTGGGGGCCGGCCCACTGAAGCTTTCTTT. Translation gives CAISGGRPTEAFF.

This clonotype was observed a few times. The chain has TRBV12-3 or TRBV12-4 and TRBJ1-5; D is uncertain. Trimming pared 5 bases from V and 6 bases from J, leaving 14 bases between. This CDR3 is built from 14 residues. The CDR3 spells CASSLEETRQPQHF. The CDR3, as DNA: TGTGCCAGCAGTCTCGAAGAAACCCGTCAGCCCCAGCATTTT.

This chain joins TRBV7-2 and TRBJ1-1, with D possibly being TRBD1 (5 bases). The germline CDR1 and CDR2 sequences are SGHTA and FQGNSA. Trimming cost V 5 bases and J 2 bases, with 12 bases left between them. CDR3 size: 14 residues. Here the CDR3 DNA reads TGTGCCAGCAGCACGGGACTGGGAAACACTGAAGCTTTCTTT. Translating it yields CASSTGLGNTEAFF.

The chain is built from TRBV15 and TRBJ1-5; D uncertain. The germline CDR1 and CDR2 sequences are LNHNV and YYDKDF (reference sequence). The CDR3 has 13 residues. Trimming pared 0 bases from V and 11 bases from J, leaving 11 bases between. CDR3 protein: CATSREDLETQHF. CDR3 bases: TGTGCCACCAGCAGAGAAGATTTGGAGACCCAGCATTTT.

The sample holds a few counts of this clonotype. Given a much more abundant clone one base away, this may be a read error. This chain joins TRBV29-1 and TRBJ2-7, with 8 bases identical to TRBD1. Germline CDR1 reads SQVTM; CDR2 reads ANQGSEA. This CDR3 contains 14 residues. Trimming cost V 4 bases and J 2 bases; bases outside gene matches: 7. CDR3: CSVAPRDRPYEQYF. CDR3 bases: TGCAGCGTTGCCCCCCGGGACAGGCCCTACGAGCAGTACTTC.

As for this clonotype: A single base separates this from a much larger clone, so it may be a read error. The chain uses TRBV4-1 and TRBJ2-5; TRBD2 might be the D (5 bases). The CDR3 is 13 residues long. The germline V gene has CDR1 MGHRA and CDR2 YSYEKL. The CDR3 DNA reads as TGTGCCAGCAGCCCGGCCGGGGTGGCGACCCAGTACTTC. The encoded protein is CASSPAGVATQYF.

This clonotype was picked up many times. The chain couples TRBV20-1 to TRBJ2-5, with D possibly being TRBD2 (6 bases). Trimming stripped 6 bases from V and 5 bases from J, with 10 bases between. The CDR3 totals 11 residues. Germline V gene sequence: CDR1 DFQATT, CDR2 SNEGSKA (reference sequence). The CDR3 sequence is CSATSEETQYF. CDR3 DNA: TGCAGTGCGACTAGTGAGGAGACCCAGTACTTC.

This clonotype was observed many times. This chain links TRBV29-1 with TRBJ1-1; 7 positions match TRBD1. Germline V gene data show CDR1 as SQVTM and CDR2 as ANQGSEA. The CDR3 loop spans 11 amino acids. V shed 4 bases, J shed 7 bases, and the junction held 3 bases outside the gene matches. The CDR3 loop reads CSVGQGYEAFF. The DNA for the CDR3 is TGCAGCGTTGGACAGGGATATGAAGCTTTCTTT.

Of note for this clonotype: A junction boundary mismatches the germline segment, possibly from a read error. The V and J genes are TRBV7-9 and TRBJ1-1; tentative D call: TRBD1 (6 bases). From germline, CDR1 is SEHNR and CDR2 FQNEAQ (reference sequence). The CDR3 extends over 14 amino acids. This CDR3 is CASSRGGGDLIWIF. Written as DNA, the CDR3 is TGTGCCAGCAGCCGAGGGGGGGGGGACTTGATATGGATCTTT.

Worth noting for this clonotype: Possible read error: a much larger clone is one base away. The J gene is TRBJ1-5, the V gene TRBV5-5; D is perhaps TRBD1 (5 bases). With 0 bases removed from V and 4 bases from J, the gap between germline ends came to 11 bases. The CDR3 sequence is 15 residues long. Germline V gene sequence: CDR1 SGHKS, CDR2 YYEKEE (reference sequence). CDR3 nucleotides: TGTGCCAGCAGCTTGGTTCCGGGGCTGAATCAGCCCCAGCATTTT. Translation gives CASSLVPGLNQPQHF.

The J gene is TRBJ1-1, the V gene TRBV6-5, with D possibly matching TRBD1 (5 bases). In germline, CDR1 is MNHEY, CDR2 SVGAGI. The CDR3 loop spans 14 amino acids. The germline V and J ends were trimmed by 0 bases and 1 base, with 6 bases remaining between them. The CDR3 sequence: CASSYSGTNTEAFF. For the CDR3, the DNA is TGTGCCAGCAGTTACTCTGGGACGAACACTGAAGCTTTCTTT.

V is TRBV7-9 and J is TRBJ2-5, with 7 bases matching TRBD2. Unmatched junction bases numbered 8, after V lost 5 bases and J lost 2 bases. CDR3 length equals 15 residues. The V gene's germline CDR1 is SEHNR and CDR2 FQNEAQ (reference sequence). The CDR3 DNA is TGTGCCAGCAGCCCCTCGCCCGGGGGGCAAGAGACCCAGTACTTC. It translates to CASSPSPGGQETQYF.

This clonotype has more than one count but fewer than ten. This sequence joins TRBV6-5 and TRBJ1-3, with D maybe TRBD1 (6 bases). CDR3 size: 14 residues. In germline, CDR1 is MNHEY, CDR2 SVGAGI. With 8 bases removed from V and 1 base from J, the gap between germline ends came to 12 bases. CDR3 nucleotide sequence: TGTGCCAGCCATCAAACAGGGTCTGGAAACACCATATATTTT. It encodes CASHQTGSGNTIYF.

Concerning this clonotype: Being one base from a much bigger clone, this may be a read error. The V and J genes are TRBV5-1 and TRBJ1-6, with D unresolved. This CDR3 is 15 amino acids long. V lost 1 base and J lost 10, with 15 bases in between. The germline V gene encodes CDR1 SGHRS and CDR2 YFSETQ. The CDR3: CASSLNPTSPSPLHF. The CDR3 DNA reads as TGCGCCAGCAGCTTGAACCCGACATCACCCTCACCCCTCCACTTT.

The chain recombines TRBV5-6 with TRBJ2-7, with D perhaps TRBD1 or TRBD2 (6 bases each). The germline CDR1 and CDR2 sequences are SGHDT and YYEEEE. Trimming took off 3 bases at V and 4 bases at J, with 20 bases between the two ends. The CDR3 runs 16 residues. DNA of the CDR3: TGTGCCAGCAGCTCCCAGTGGGGGGCAGGGTCTTACGAGCAGTACTTC. It encodes CASSSQWGAGSYEQYF.

This rearrangement joins TRBV20-1 to TRBJ1-1; D gene unclear. The CDR3 has 13 amino acids. Per the germline V gene, CDR1 is DFQATT and CDR2 is SNEGSKA (reference sequence). V was cut by 1 base and J by 7 bases, with 13 bases left in between. CDR3 in DNA: TGCAGTGCTAGAGTTCGCGAGGCGGATGAAGCTTTCTTT. Translating gives CSARVREADEAFF.

This clonotype was recorded a few times. The chain employs TRBV6-6 and TRBJ1-2; unclear D gene. The V end was cut by 0 bases, the J end by 8 bases, with 16 bases between. Germline V lookup: CDR1 MNHNY, CDR2 SVGAGI (reference sequence). The CDR3 totals 15 residues. The CDR3: CASSYSHGGVGGYTF. In nucleotides, the CDR3 is TGTGCCAGCAGTTACTCGCACGGAGGAGTAGGCGGCTACACCTTC.

This clonotype has just a few counts. V gene TRBV6-1 combines with J gene TRBJ2-7; TRBD2 aligns across 8 bases. Germline V lookup: CDR1 MNHNS, CDR2 SASEGT. The CDR3 has 14 amino acids. After removal of 4 bases from V and 4 bases from J, the junction contained 6 bases not matched to a gene. CDR3 sequence reads: CASSVREGGYEQYF. Here the CDR3 DNA reads TGTGCCAGCAGTGTCCGGGAGGGAGGTTACGAGCAGTACTTC.

The sample holds many counts of this clonotype. This chain connects TRBV27 to TRBJ2-7; 11 bases fit TRBD2. Trimming removed 6 bases from V and 3 bases from J; junction bases left unmatched: 4. The germline V gene encodes CDR1 MNHEY and CDR2 SMNVEV (reference sequence). CDR3 length: 14 amino acids. The CDR3, as DNA: TGTGCCAGCAGGCTAGCGGGAGGTCGCTACGAGCAGTACTTC. Amino acid sequence: CASRLAGGRYEQYF.

This clonotype was observed many times. This chain links TRBV7-9 with TRBJ2-7, with 7 bases aligning to TRBD1. The CDR3 covers 16 residues. Per the germline V gene, CDR1 is SEHNR and CDR2 is FQNEAQ (reference sequence). V was clipped by 6 bases and J by 4 bases; unmatched bases: 15. The CDR3 sequence: CASSDGDSRSDYEQYF. Here the CDR3 DNA reads TGTGCCAGCAGTGATGGGGACAGTCGTTCAGATTACGAGCAGTACTTC.